Listed below are T cell receptor beta chains from one sample, sequenced in a study of shared clonotypes between healthy human individuals. The data were produced by immunoSEQ multiplex PCR, yet TCRdb's version contains in-frame clones alone and is incomplete. The profile covers over 2 million clones, with around 95% appearing a single time and 0.1% to 0.15% taken by the ten largest. Sequenced: naive CD4+ T cells sorted from blood. These receptors all stem from a man aged 18 to 30 in good health. CDR3s include the opening cysteine and the closing phenylalanine or tryptophan.

v_gene: TRBV27; CDR3aa: CASSRQGADEQYF
v_gene: TRBV28; CDR3aa: CASTWGSTNEKLFF
v_gene: TRBV19; CDR3aa: CASSVFRQGNQPQHF
v_gene: TRBV30; CDR3aa: CARATEGETQYF
v_gene: TRBV29-1; CDR3aa: CSATGQGDYYSNQPQHF
v_gene: TRBV5-1; CDR3aa: CASSPLPGSRVGELFF
v_gene: TRBV7-2; CDR3aa: CASSPPGFKSNQPQHF
v_gene: TRBV2; CDR3aa: CASRPGTSGGLTDTQYF
v_gene: TRBV5-1; CDR3aa: CASSDTPGTRLVEQYF
v_gene: TRBV6-5; CDR3aa: CASSYAATNEKLFF
v_gene: TRBV2; CDR3aa: CASSETGNYGYTF
v_gene: TRBV10-3; CDR3aa: CAISTSGGTYEQYF
v_gene: TRBV7-9; CDR3aa: CASSLSGTGVHQPQHF
v_gene: TRBV20-1; CDR3aa: CSARIGQTQYF
v_gene: TRBV5-1; CDR3aa: CASSVDRQGQGELFF
v_gene: TRBV25-1; CDR3aa: CASSAPGTREYGYTF
v_gene: TRBV18; CDR3aa: CASSPGTGQTEAFF
v_gene: TRBV7-9; CDR3aa: CASSFSQGDPSAEQFF
v_gene: TRBV2; CDR3aa: CASSSGTGFFGYTF
v_gene: TRBV6-1; CDR3aa: CASSRDSYYEQYF
v_gene: TRBV6-5; CDR3aa: CASSYGAANYGYTF
v_gene: TRBV6-1; CDR3aa: CASSGRGTIYNEQFF
v_gene: TRBV7-2; CDR3aa: CASSLAGRATDTQYF
v_gene: TRBV28; CDR3aa: CASSFLLRTSDQPQHF
v_gene: TRBV6-5; CDR3aa: CASSYRDQSYEQYF
v_gene: TRBV6-5; CDR3aa: CASSYSSGTGGGEAFF
v_gene: TRBV29-1; CDR3aa: CSTEQGATDTQYF
v_gene: TRBV19; CDR3aa: CASSPGGGSYEQYF
v_gene: TRBV5-5; CDR3aa: CASSAQAGATYEQYF
v_gene: TRBV9; CDR3aa: CASSVDLLGQGTSNEQYF
v_gene: TRBV28; CDR3aa: CASSRRRQPPTDTQYF
v_gene: TRBV11-1; CDR3aa: CASSQRDRGLVGEAFF
v_gene: TRBV30; CDR3aa: CAWISGSPTDTQYF
v_gene: TRBV7-6; CDR3aa: CASSETTDSNQPQHF
v_gene: TRBV30; CDR3aa: CAWSLYNEQFF
v_gene: TRBV6-1; CDR3aa: CASSEMRNSPLHF
v_gene: TRBV2; CDR3aa: CASNRGLSSGANVLTF
v_gene: TRBV6-5; CDR3aa: CASRRQGAYEQYF
v_gene: TRBV7-9; CDR3aa: CASKPGQGFYDEKLFF
v_gene: TRBV2; CDR3aa: CASTTGSVGEQFF
v_gene: TRBV18; CDR3aa: CASSESGPPRRGETQYF
v_gene: TRBV2; CDR3aa: CASSTGRHNQPQHF
v_gene: TRBV2; CDR3aa: CASIRVAGQPQHF
v_gene: TRBV5-1; CDR3aa: CASSLAGGGRTNEKLFF
v_gene: TRBV7-2; CDR3aa: CASSARLAGYEQYF
v_gene: TRBV5-7; CDR3aa: CASSFTGQGNTGELFF
v_gene: TRBV6-6; CDR3aa: CASSYFGENTGELFF
v_gene: TRBV5-1; CDR3aa: CASSVLEHLGTYEQYF
v_gene: TRBV6-5; CDR3aa: CARGPYEQYF
v_gene: TRBV4-3; CDR3aa: CASSQTLGGFYNEQFF
v_gene: TRBV19; CDR3aa: CASSLIPGRNQPQHF
v_gene: TRBV5-4; CDR3aa: CASSLQGQFGNTIYF
v_gene: TRBV10-1; CDR3aa: CASSEGAYEQYF
v_gene: TRBV29-1; CDR3aa: CSVESDRATYEQYF